A selection of T cell receptor beta chains follows, all from one sample in a study of blood T cell repertoires in COVID-19. TCRdb's table, derived via immunoSEQ multiplex PCR, lists solely in-frame clones and lacks some. The table lists under 150,000 clones, around four fifths of them singletons. Sequencing was performed on peripheral blood. The receptors were sampled from a human donor in a cohort sampled during active COVID-19. CDR3s include the opening cysteine and the closing phenylalanine or tryptophan. A D gene is named only where the DNA matches it firmly. Clone size is stated in some rows and not others, as once, few, many or a class when expanded.

D | J | V | size | CDR3 | DNA
- | TRBJ1-2 | TRBV2 | - | CASSGTTNYGYTF | TGTGCCAGCAGCGGGACAACTAACTATGGCTACACCTTC
- | TRBJ1-4 | TRBV6-5 | - | CASRQGRNEKLFF | TGTGCCAGCAGGCAGGGGCGTAATGAAAAACTGTTTTTT
TRBD1 | TRBJ1-1 | TRBV15 | - | CATRPGQGGGTEAFF | TGTGCCACCAGACCGGGACAGGGGGGAGGCACTGAAGCTTTCTTT
- | TRBJ2-7 | TRBV3-1/TRBV3-2 | - | CASSHRGTYEQYF | TGTGCCAGCAGCCACCGGGGGACCTACGAGCAGTACTTC
TRBD2 | TRBJ2-2 | TRBV13 | - | CASSLESLGLADANTGELFF | TGTGCCAGCAGCTTAGAATCATTGGGACTAGCGGACGCGAACACCGGGGAGCTGTTTTTT
TRBD1 | TRBJ1-2 | TRBV7-9 | - | CASSFYPGQGGDGYTF | TGTGCCAGCAGCTTTTATCCGGGACAGGGGGGAGATGGCTACACCTTC
TRBD1 | TRBJ2-3 | TRBV18 | once | CASSPGTATDTQYF | TGTGCCAGCTCACCCGGGACAGCCACAGATACGCAGTATTTT
TRBD2 | TRBJ2-3 | TRBV7-9 | - | CASSLVILASTDTQYF | TGTGCCAGCAGCTTAGTCATACTAGCGAGCACAGATACGCAGTATTTT
TRBD2 | TRBJ2-5 | TRBV2 | - | CASSQTSGGEETQYF | TGTGCCAGCAGCCAGACTAGCGGGGGGGAAGAGACCCAGTACTTC
- | TRBJ1-4 | TRBV15 | few | CATSVGATATNEKLFF | TGTGCCACCAGCGTCGGAGCGACGGCAACTAATGAAAAACTGTTTTTT
TRBD1 | TRBJ1-2 | TRBV28 | - | CASRQGADYGYTF | TGTGCCAGCAGGCAGGGGGCCGACTATGGCTACACCTTC
TRBD1 | TRBJ1-4 | TRBV5-1 | - | CASSQQQGYNEKLFF | TGCGCCAGCAGCCAACAACAGGGGTATAATGAAAAACTGTTTTTT
- | TRBJ2-3 | TRBV24-1 | - | CATSDKLRPTDTQYF | TGTGCCACCAGTGATAAACTACGCCCCACAGATACGCAGTATTTT
TRBD2 | TRBJ2-7 | TRBV5-1 | few | CASSLGLAGINEQYF | TGCGCCAGCAGCCTGGGACTAGCGGGGATAAACGAGCAGTACTTC
TRBD1 | TRBJ1-2 | TRBV28 | - | CASSLAGGDGYTF | TGTGCCAGCAGTTTGGCAGGGGGCGATGGCTACACCTTC
TRBD1 | TRBJ1-2 | TRBV4-1 | few | CASSDRDRVNYGYTF | TGCGCCAGCAGCGACCGGGACAGGGTTAACTATGGCTACACCTTC
- | TRBJ1-2 | TRBV10-3 | many | CAISDRRGDGYTF | TGTGCCATCAGCGACAGGCGTGGGGATGGCTACACCTTC
TRBD1 | TRBJ1-2 | TRBV7-9 | few | CASSSPDRSANYGYTF | TGTGCCAGCAGCTCCCCGGACAGGTCAGCTAACTATGGCTACACCTTC
- | TRBJ2-7 | TRBV23-1 | - | CASSQTEGGKEQYF | TGCGCCAGCAGTCAAACCGAGGGGGGGAAAGAGCAGTACTTC
TRBD1 | TRBJ2-7 | TRBV6-5 | - | CASSFRDRVVDEQYF | TGTGCCAGCAGTTTTCGGGACAGGGTCGTCGACGAGCAGTACTTC
- | TRBJ1-1 | TRBV5-1 | - | CASSVQAAANTEAFF | TGCGCCAGCAGTGTACAGGCGGCAGCAAACACTGAAGCTTTCTTT
TRBD2 | TRBJ2-1 | TRBV11-3 | few | CASSLVGGGAYNEQFF | TGTGCCAGCAGCTTAGTGGGCGGGGGGGCCTACAATGAGCAGTTCTTC
- | TRBJ2-7 | TRBV7-2 | - | CASSSGGSLYEQYF | TGTGCCAGCAGCTCCGGGGGTTCGCTTTACGAGCAGTACTTC
- | TRBJ2-2 | TRBV9 | - | CASSVGQKNTGELFF | TGTGCCAGCAGCGTAGGACAGAAGAACACCGGGGAGCTGTTTTTT
TRBD1 | TRBJ2-1 | TRBV3-1/TRBV3-2 | - | CASSPRQGWQFF | TGTGCCAGCAGTCCCAGACAGGGCTGGCAGTTCTTC
- | TRBJ1-6 | TRBV28 | - | CASSSQGSGTPLHF | TGTGCCAGCAGTTCACAGGGAAGCGGAACACCCCTCCACTTT
- | TRBJ1-6 | TRBV5-5 | once | CASRQGLSPLHF | TGTGCCAGCAGGCAGGGGTTATCACCCCTCCACTTT
TRBD1 | TRBJ1-2 | TRBV13 | - | CASSSEQGNYGYTF | TGTGCCAGCAGCAGTGAACAGGGGAACTATGGCTACACCTTC
TRBD2 | TRBJ2-5 | TRBV6-2/TRBV6-3 | - | CASSYSAGEGETQYF | TGTGCCAGCAGTTACTCGGCGGGAGAAGGGGAGACCCAGTACTTC
TRBD1 | TRBJ1-5 | TRBV10-3 | - | CAISESTGVHQPQHF | TGTGCCATCAGTGAGTCCACAGGGGTCCATCAGCCCCAGCATTTT
TRBD1 | TRBJ2-4 | TRBV7-2 | - | CASSSSAGQGGNIQYF | TGTGCCAGCAGCTCTTCCGCGGGACAGGGGGGGAACATTCAGTACTTC
- | TRBJ1-6 | TRBV28 | once | CASSLFRSGNSPLHF | TGTGCCAGCAGTTTATTTCGGTCCGGGAATTCACCCCTCCACTTT
- | TRBJ2-2 | TRBV3-1/TRBV3-2 | - | CASSPRQNTGELFF | TGTGCCAGCAGCCCTCGACAGAACACCGGGGAGCTGTTTTTT
TRBD1 | TRBJ1-1 | TRBV7-3 | - | CASSSGQEQEAFF | TGTGCCAGCAGCTCCGGACAGGAGCAGGAAGCTTTCTTT
TRBD2 | TRBJ2-1 | TRBV6-2/TRBV6-3 | - | CASSHDGGSEQFF | TGTGCCAGCAGTCACGACGGGGGGTCCGAGCAGTTCTTC
TRBD2 | TRBJ2-3 | TRBV5-4 | - | CASSRIGLAGGTDTQYF | TGTGCCAGCAGCAGGATAGGACTAGCGGGGGGCACAGATACGCAGTATTTT
- | TRBJ1-1 | TRBV27 | few | CASRVEGLGEAFF | TGTGCCAGCAGGGTTGAGGGTTTGGGCGAAGCTTTCTTT
- | TRBJ1-4 | TRBV11-2 | - | CASSFSREGRRRNEKLFF | TGTGCCAGCAGCTTCTCGCGGGAGGGCAGGCGCCGCAATGAAAAACTGTTTTTT
TRBD1 | TRBJ2-3 | TRBV30 | - | CARRDRATDTQYF | TGTGCCCGACGGGACAGGGCCACAGATACGCAGTATTTT
- | TRBJ1-1 | TRBV11-3 | - | CASSIRNTEAFF | TGTGCCAGCAGCATCAGGAACACTGAAGCTTTCTTT
- | TRBJ2-1 | TRBV27 | - | CATSGPTYNEQFF | TGTGCCACAAGCGGGCCCACATACAATGAGCAGTTCTTC
TRBD1 | TRBJ1-2 | TRBV4-1 | - | CASSKGGDRANYGYTF | TGCGCCAGCAGCAAAGGGGGGGACAGAGCTAACTATGGCTACACCTTC
- | TRBJ2-7 | TRBV18 | - | CASSPYVPGNAYEQYF | TGTGCCAGCTCACCATATGTTCCAGGAAACGCCTACGAGCAGTACTTC
TRBD2 | TRBJ2-2 | TRBV3-1/TRBV3-2 | - | CASSRGSGSSGELFF | TGTGCCAGCAGCCGGGGTAGCGGGAGTTCCGGGGAGCTGTTTTTT
- | TRBJ2-1 | TRBV15 | - | CATSRDRGVSYNEQFF | TGTGCCACCAGCAGAGATCGCGGCGTTTCCTACAATGAGCAGTTCTTC